This TCR beta chain was documented in a study of lymphopenia after photon versus proton radiotherapy. General study points: After the lymphocyte nadir, photon-treated repertoires showed oligoclonal expansion, especially of CD8+ Temra cells.

Libraries were prepared by immunoSEQ multiplex PCR; TCRdb keeps only in-frame clonotypes and omits some of them. The sample lists about 60,000 clones; 70% to 85% were seen once. There are 15 residues in the CDR3. Per the germline V gene, CDR1 is SGHAT and CDR2 is FQNNGV. V was shortened by 1 base and J by 1 base, with 10 bases between the two germline ends. This clone was detected a few times. Its cognate antigen is unknown. The source of this sequence is a man aged 60 to 69 with pancreatic cancer. The chain uses TRBV11-2 and TRBJ1-1; unclear D gene. Material: peripheral blood, obtained from a patient treated with proton-based radiotherapy. The CDR3 bases are TGTGCCAGCAGCTTAGGGTTTGGGCCGAACACTGAAGCTTTCTTT. Residues: CASSLGFGPNTEAFF.